Listed below are T cell receptor beta chains from one sample, sequenced in a study of T-cell reconstitution after alpha-beta-depleted transplantation in children. TCRdb itself ran the PCR reads through MiXCR, one entry per CDR3 protein. This sample has over 85,000 distinct CDR3 sequences, with 10% found just once. The sample consisted of PBMCs from the stem cell graft donor, taken from the stem cell graft. The receptors originated from a human donor who donated a stem cell graft to a child with acute lymphoblastic leukemia. Both conserved end residues are part of each CDR3. The D gene is left open where the match is weak. Expanded clones are given a class, and other clones once, few, many or no size at all.

many,.,TRBV5-5,CASSLGPPRSSYEQYF
many,TRBD1,TRBV7-9,CASSLQTGPNTEAFF
many,.,TRBV7-6,CASSLKEAKNEQYF
many,.,TRBV24-1,CATSDQSYNEQFF
.,.,TRBV18,CASSPRTTSSTDTQYF
many,.,TRBV7-6,CASSLSMGESNQPQHF
many,TRBD2,TRBV10-3,CAINVAGDADTQYF
many,TRBD1,TRBV7-2,CASSTQGGTANEKLFF
.,TRBD1,TRBV6-2/TRBV6-3,CASSYQGVEKLFF
.,.,TRBV6-6,CATKGGGKAQHF
many,.,TRBV7-6,CASSLGEYNEQFF
many,.,TRBV5-1,CASSLRGGPSYEQYF
many,TRBD2,TRBV20-1,CSEISSGGINEQFF
many,.,TRBV12-3/TRBV12-4,CASSSDTGELFF
many,.,TRBV3-1,CASSQRDHRRGGGYTF
many,.,TRBV10-1,CASGGTAEPNGYTF
.,.,TRBV24-1,CATSSRGLGFSDTQYF
.,.,TRBV11-1,CASSVRTTDTQYF
once,.,TRBV5-6,CASSTGTPCEQYF
few,.,TRBV28,CASSLAGRSYNEQFF
.,.,TRBV20-1,CSARPVVGYTF
many,TRBD2,TRBV27,CASSSRGGLAGNEQFF
many,.,TRBV6-2/TRBV6-3,CASSYVNTEAFF
many,.,TRBV9,CASATRGDGYTF
many,TRBD1,TRBV7-9,CASSPFGDRALLEAFF
many,.,TRBV16,CASSQSRGRELFF